Sequencing of this T cell receptor (beta chain) was carried out in a study of a mutant IDH1 vaccine in newly diagnosed glioma listed by TCRdb under 2021. Concerning the study at large: Vaccination was initiated 4-6 weeks after radiotherapy alone, or concurrently with temozolomide cycles in the chemotherapy-containing groups. For exploratory analyses, 25 to 30 treated patients had longitudinal TCRB deep sequencing done wherever samples were available. The week-35 safety follow-up was designated visit V12, and the week-47 end of study was designated visit V13. Peripheral blood was drawn at six visits: V03 (baseline), V05, V07, V10, V12 and V13. Prior to enrollment, patients had been given standard therapy consisting of radiotherapy alone, temozolomide alone, or radiochemotherapy with temozolomide, with the combination given to most patients. Of the approximately 34 patients who were treated, about 60% were male and about 40% were female, and the mean age was about 40 years. On the study overall, not on this receptor specifically: The authors stated that sample limitations prevented analyses of patient blood samples from being reproduced. Pseudoprogression appeared unrelated to alterations in the top peripheral T cell clonotypes detected by TCRB sequencing. Across multiple MHC alleles, vaccine-induced immune responses were seen in just over 90% of patients. PBMC samples for TCRB deep sequencing were selected based on availability.

Explained via the paper, the time point label denotes: week 35, safety follow-up. Each vaccine dose was 300 ug of a 20-mer mutant IDH1 peptide in Montanide, given subcutaneously with topical imiquimod. Across visits V03 through V10, patients got a total of eight vaccinations, given in weeks 1, 3, 5, 7, 11, 15, 19 and 23. Newly diagnosed WHO grade 3 or 4 IDH1-mutant astrocytomas showing loss of nuclear ATRX were present in the donors. The samples were drawn from NOA16, a multicentre, single-arm, open-label phase I trial in Germany that tested a mutant IDH1 peptide vaccine in humans for the first time. The DNeasy Blood and Tissue Kit was used to extract genomic DNA from EDTA blood for TCRB sequencing. For CDR1 and CDR2, the germline V gene lists SNHLY and FYNNEI. The CDR3 goes from the cysteine to the phenylalanine over 14 residues. Of the read, only the CDR3 DNA is kept; its 42 bases are in frame from base 1. Between the V and J ends, shortened by 5 bases and 1 base respectively, the junction contains 11 bases.

Details on this clone: It has no known antigen specificity. Base qualities are not recorded, but no much larger clone differs from it by a single base.

Library creation used the immunoSEQ multiplex PCR assay. Rearranged TCR beta chain sequences were amplified with the hsTCRB Kit following the manufacturer's protocol. Sequencing of TCRB libraries was carried out on an Illumina MiSeq. Regarding the original processing steps: Demultiplexing, trimming and gene mapping were performed with the kit vendor's proprietary platform. Not all clones reach the TCRdb copy of this immuneACCESS table, which keeps in-frame sequences only. Checked studies attribute under half of the gap to unresolved V genes and leave the rest unexplained. Clonal size and the V and J genes are those of that table, whereas D and trimming came from the DNA. The sample table contains under 40,000 clones; only one count was recorded for approximately 78% of them. Together, the top ten hold around 11% of the sample.

This clonotype was sampled from a woman in her thirties or forties with glioma. The rearrangement combines TRBV2 with TRBJ1-1; no D gene can be assigned with confidence. The source was PBMCs, collected from a glioma patient whose treatment included an IDH1 peptide vaccine. In nucleotide form, the sequence is TGTGCCAGCAGTCCCGGGCGGTGGAACACTGAAGCTTTCTTT. Protein translation: CASSPGRWNTEAFF.